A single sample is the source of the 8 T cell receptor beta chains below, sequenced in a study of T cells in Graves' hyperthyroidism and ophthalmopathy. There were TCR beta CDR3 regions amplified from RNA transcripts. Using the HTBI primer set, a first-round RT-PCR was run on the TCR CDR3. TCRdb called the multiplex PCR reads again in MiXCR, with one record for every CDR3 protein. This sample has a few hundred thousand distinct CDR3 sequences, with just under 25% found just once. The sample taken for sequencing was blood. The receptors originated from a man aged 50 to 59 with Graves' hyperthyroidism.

CDR3 protein: CASSQDKGGRRNEQFF. The CDR3 DNA sequence: TGTGCCAGCAGCCAAGACAAGGGCGGGAGGAGGAATGAGCAGTTCTTC. The genes are TRBV6-2 or TRBV6-3 and TRBJ2-1, with 8 bases lining up with TRBD2. V was clipped by 6 bases and J by 7 bases; unmatched bases: 14. CDR1 is MNHEY, CDR2 SVGEGT, per germline. The CDR3 has 16 amino acids.

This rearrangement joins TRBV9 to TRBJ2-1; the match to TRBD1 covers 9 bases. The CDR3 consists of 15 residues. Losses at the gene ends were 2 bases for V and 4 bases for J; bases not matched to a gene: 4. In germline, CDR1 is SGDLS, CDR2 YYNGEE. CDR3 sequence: CASSVGQGRYNEQFF. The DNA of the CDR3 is TGTGCCAGCAGCGTCGGACAGGGGCGTTACAATGAGCAGTTCTTC.

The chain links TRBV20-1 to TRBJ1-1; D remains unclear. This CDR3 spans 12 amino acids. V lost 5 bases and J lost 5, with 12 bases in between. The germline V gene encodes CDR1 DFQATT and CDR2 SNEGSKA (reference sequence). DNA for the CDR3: TGCAGTGCTGGATACGGAGGGACTGAAGCTTTCTTT. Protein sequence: CSAGYGGTEAFF.

Written as DNA, the CDR3 is TGTGCCAGCAGTCTTGGGGAAGGGGCAAACACTGAAGCTTTCTTT. Encoded protein: CASSLGEGANTEAFF. The chain combines TRBV12-3 or TRBV12-4 with TRBJ1-1, with a weak D call TRBD1 (5 bases). Between the trimmed V and J ends, which lost 5 bases and 2 bases, there was a span of 15 bases. This CDR3 is 15 amino acids long.

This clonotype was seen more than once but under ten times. This CDR3 is CASTPWGSTDTQYF. CDR3 DNA: TGTGCCAGCACCCCCTGGGGTAGCACAGATACGCAGTATTTT. This chain uses TRBV28 with TRBJ2-3, with D unclear. CDR1 MDHEN and CDR2 SYDVKM come from the germline V gene. The V end was cut by 7 bases, the J end by 0 bases, with 11 bases between. The CDR3 extends over 14 amino acids.

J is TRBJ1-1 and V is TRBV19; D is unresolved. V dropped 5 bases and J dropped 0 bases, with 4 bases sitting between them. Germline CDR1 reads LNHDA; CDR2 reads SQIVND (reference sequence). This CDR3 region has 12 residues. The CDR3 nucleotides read TGTGCCAGTAGTGTCATGAACACTGAAGCTTTCTTT. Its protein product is CASSVMNTEAFF.

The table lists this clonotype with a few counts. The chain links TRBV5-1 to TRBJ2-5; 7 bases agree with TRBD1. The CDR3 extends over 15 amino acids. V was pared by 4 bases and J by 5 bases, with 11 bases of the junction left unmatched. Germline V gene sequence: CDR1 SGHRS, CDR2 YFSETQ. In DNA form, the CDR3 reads TGCGCCAGCAGCCAGGGGTCGACAGGGACGGAGACCCAGTACTTC. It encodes CASSQGSTGTETQYF.

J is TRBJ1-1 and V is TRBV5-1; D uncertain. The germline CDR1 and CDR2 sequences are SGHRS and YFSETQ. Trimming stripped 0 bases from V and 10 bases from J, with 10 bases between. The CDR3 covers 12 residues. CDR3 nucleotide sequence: TGCGCCAGCAGCTTGGATAGCGGCGGAGCTTTCTTT. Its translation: CASSLDSGGAFF.